This T cell receptor (beta chain) is drawn from a study of blood T cells in healthy people across ages (dated by TCRdb to between 2014 and 2017). With regard to the full study: Template switching captured roughly one uniquely barcoded TCR beta cDNA molecule per two T cells in model experiments. The donors were divided into four age groups: young (average 16 years), middle-aged (about 39), aged (about 60) and long-lived (about 79). To avoid experimental bias, donors of different ages were randomly spread across the sequencing lanes. Two additional independent replicas of 1 million unique cDNA reads from the same blood draw were analyzed for two donors (one aged 18 to 29 and one aged 80 or older). Using deep sequencing normalized with unique cDNA molecular identifiers, the study measured how TCR beta repertoire diversity changes with age. The paper as a whole reports these results and caveats: Total diversity estimates from one million sequenced T cells were considered lower bounds and underestimates. Because the CMV infection status of the donors was unknown, age-related changes in expanded clonotypes may potentially have been confounded. Compared with the aged group, the long-lived group had more naive CD4+ T cells, fewer expanded clones and increased TCR diversity, suggesting age selection. Observed TCR beta diversity per million T cells fell roughly linearly with age, and a significant reduction was already apparent by age roughly 40. Bulk unsorted PBMC profiling prevented conclusive comparison of naive and antigen-experienced compartments. There was a strong correlation between observed TCR beta diversity and the percentage of naive T cells measured by flow cytometry.

This clonotype was found a few times. Its specific antigen is unknown. The input lacks base qualities; no much larger clone sits a single base away. Libraries were built with 5' RACE. Instrument used: Illumina HiSeq 2500. The second PCR ran for about 6 to 11 cycles and used a J-beta primer mix along with a sample-barcoded 5' primer. A template-switch 5' adaptor carrying 12 random nucleotides introduced a unique molecular identifier onto each TCR beta cDNA molecule. At least 2.5 million CDR3-containing paired-end reads were obtained from each sample. The Mint cDNA synthesis kit, primed by a TRBC-specific oligonucleotide, was used to synthesize first-strand cDNA from all RNA. Following uracil-DNA glycosylase treatment, a first 18-cycle PCR with universal primers M1SS and BC2_uni_R was performed on all cDNA. In the original analysis: Each sample was normalized by randomly selecting 1 million high-quality reads, each carrying a distinct molecular identifier. Reads sharing molecular identifiers were discarded rather than binned into consensus sequences. CDR3 identification, clonotype clustering and error correction used MiTCR with a Q25 quality threshold and the strictest error-elimination algorithm. A nonparametric unseen species model with Euler transformation was used to estimate lower-bound total TCR beta diversity. Through fastp at Q25 and MiXCR, TCRdb rebuilt clones from the public reads, retaining in-frame beta chains. Entries are consolidated by CDR3 protein sequence, retaining the most common genes and DNA. Clone size and V and J calls follow TCRdb, not the original study. The sample has about 1.4 million distinct CDR3 sequences on record, approximately 59% of them singletons. The top ten clones comprise 5.5% to 8% of the sample.

The roughly 39 donors, aged 6 to 90 years, were systemically healthy Caucasian individuals from Russia. Roughly 9.5 milliliters of peripheral blood were drawn from each donor into EDTA-treated Vacutainer tubes. Ficoll-Paque density-gradient centrifugation was used to isolate PBMCs, with at least 7 million obtained per sample. Total RNA, at least 5.5 micrograms per sample, was extracted from PBMCs with Trizol reagent. Naive CD45RAhigh/CD27high T cell percentages were measured by flow cytometry on a PBMC aliquot from every donor. The CDR3 starts with the cysteine, ends with the phenylalanine, and has 11 residues. Only the CDR3 DNA is retained, 33 bases long and in frame from the first base. For CDR1 and CDR2, the germline V gene lists KGHDR and SFDVKD. V is shortened by 6 bases, J by 13 bases, and the region joining them spans 12 bases.

Sample: blood. The TCR was taken from a man in his late teens or twenties in good health. The chain employs TRBV24-1 and TRBJ2-4, with TRBD2 perhaps the D gene, on 5 matching bases. The DNA sequence is TGTGCCACCAGTTCGAGGGCGGAGCAGTACTTC. Its amino acids are CATSSRAEQYF.